This T cell receptor (beta chain) came from a study of glioma-infiltrating T cells. Across the study: Glioma patients had dexamethasone for six or fewer days before surgery. Findings of the study overall: Shared blood CDR3 signature motifs marked patients with low tissue-blood divergence. Above-expected tissue-blood divergence occurred in all gliomas, most in low-grade ones.

Of note for this clonotype: No antigen is known for it.

Trimming took off 5 bases at V and 7 bases at J, with 11 bases between the two ends. The CDR3 sequence is 13 residues long. The germline CDR1 and CDR2 sequences are SEHNR and FQNEAQ (reference sequence). Using RNA template, CDR3s of TCR alpha and beta were amplified with iRepertoire arm-PCR. TCRdb passed the multiplex PCR reads through MiXCR, listing each CDR3 protein once. The sample shows approximately 400,000 distinct CDR3 sequences, about 40% of them seen only once. The clonotype comes from a human donor with low-grade glioma or glioblastoma, undergoing nonglioma brain surgery, or in good health (not recorded which). The chain employs TRBV7-9 and TRBJ1-4; D uncertain. Sequencing was carried out using glioma tissue, nonneoplastic brain tissue, or PBMCs (not recorded which). CDR3 in DNA: TGTGCCAGCAGCCGTGGGTTGGGTGAAAAACTGTTTTTT. This codes for CASSRGLGEKLFF.